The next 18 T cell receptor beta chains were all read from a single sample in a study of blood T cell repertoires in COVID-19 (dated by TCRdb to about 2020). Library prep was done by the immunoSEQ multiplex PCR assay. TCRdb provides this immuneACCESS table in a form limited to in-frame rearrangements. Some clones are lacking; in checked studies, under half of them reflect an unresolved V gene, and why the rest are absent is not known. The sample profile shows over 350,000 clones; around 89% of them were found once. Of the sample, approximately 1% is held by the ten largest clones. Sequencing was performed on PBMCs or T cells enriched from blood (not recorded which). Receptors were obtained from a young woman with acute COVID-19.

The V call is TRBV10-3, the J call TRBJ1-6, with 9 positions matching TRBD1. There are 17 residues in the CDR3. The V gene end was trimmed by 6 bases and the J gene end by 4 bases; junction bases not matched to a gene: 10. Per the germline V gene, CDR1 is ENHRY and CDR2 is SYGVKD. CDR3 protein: CAIRDPGDREYNSPLHF. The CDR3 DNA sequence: TGTGCCATCAGGGACCCGGGGGACAGGGAGTATAATTCACCCCTCCACTTT.

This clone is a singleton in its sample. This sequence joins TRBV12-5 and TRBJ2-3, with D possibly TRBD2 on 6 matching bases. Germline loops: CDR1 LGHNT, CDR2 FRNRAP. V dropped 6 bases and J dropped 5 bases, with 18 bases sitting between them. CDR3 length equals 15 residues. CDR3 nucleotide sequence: TGTGCTAGTGGCTGGGGACTGGGGAAAGAAGATACGCAGTATTTT. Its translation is CASGWGLGKEDTQYF. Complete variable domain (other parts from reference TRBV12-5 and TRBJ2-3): DARVTQTPRHKVTEMGQEVTMRCQPILGHNTVFWYRQTMMQGLELLAYFRNRAPLDDSGMPKDRFSAEMPDATLATLKIQPSEPRDSAVYFCASGWGLGKEDTQYFGPGTRLTVL.

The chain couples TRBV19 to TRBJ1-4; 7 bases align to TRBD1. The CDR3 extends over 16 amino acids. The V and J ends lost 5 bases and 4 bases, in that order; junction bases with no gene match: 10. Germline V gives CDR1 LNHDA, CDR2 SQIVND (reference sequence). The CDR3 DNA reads TGTGCCAGTAGTGCCCGGACAGGAAAGGGTAATGAAAAACTGTTTTTT. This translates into CASSARTGKGNEKLFF.

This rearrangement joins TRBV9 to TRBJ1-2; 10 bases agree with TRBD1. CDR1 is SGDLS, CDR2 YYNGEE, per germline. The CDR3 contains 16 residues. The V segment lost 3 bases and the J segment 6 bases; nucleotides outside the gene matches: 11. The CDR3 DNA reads TGTGCCAGCAGCGCTTCCGGGACAGGGGTTTATCATGGCTACACCTTC. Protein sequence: CASSASGTGVYHGYTF.

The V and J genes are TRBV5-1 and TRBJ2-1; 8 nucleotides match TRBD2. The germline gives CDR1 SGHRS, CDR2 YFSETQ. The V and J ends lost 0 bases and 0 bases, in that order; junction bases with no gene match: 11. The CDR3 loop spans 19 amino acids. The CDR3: CASSLDPAGALHSYNEQFF. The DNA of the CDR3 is TGCGCCAGCAGCTTGGATCCAGCGGGGGCCCTACACTCCTACAATGAGCAGTTCTTC.

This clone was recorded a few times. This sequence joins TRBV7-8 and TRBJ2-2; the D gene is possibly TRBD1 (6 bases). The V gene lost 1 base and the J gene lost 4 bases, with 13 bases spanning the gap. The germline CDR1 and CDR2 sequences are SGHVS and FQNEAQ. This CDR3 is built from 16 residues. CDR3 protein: CASSLGTDRVTGELFF. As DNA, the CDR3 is TGTGCCAGCAGCTTAGGGACAGATCGGGTCACCGGGGAGCTGTTTTTT. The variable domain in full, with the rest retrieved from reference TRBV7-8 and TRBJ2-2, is GAGVSQSPRYKVAKRGQDVALRCDPISGHVSLFWYQQALGQGPEFLTYFQNEAQLDKSGLPSDRFFAERPEGSVSTLKIQRTQQEDSAVYLCASSLGTDRVTGELFFGEGSRLTVL.

Here the CDR3 reads CASRDRVASNEKLFF. DNA of the CDR3: TGCGCCAGCAGGGACAGGGTAGCCTCTAATGAAAAACTGTTTTTT. The chain combines TRBV10-2 with TRBJ1-4; TRBD1 matches at 8 bases. Germline CDR1 reads WSHSY; CDR2 reads SAAADI. The CDR3 sequence is 15 residues long. After removal of 6 bases from V and 3 bases from J, the junction contained 6 bases not matched to a gene.

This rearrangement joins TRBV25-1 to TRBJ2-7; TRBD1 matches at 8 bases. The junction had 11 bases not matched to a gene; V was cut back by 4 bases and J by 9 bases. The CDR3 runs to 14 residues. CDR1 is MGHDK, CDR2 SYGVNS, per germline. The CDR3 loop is CASSAAGTGARQYF. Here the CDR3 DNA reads TGTGCCAGCAGTGCCGCCGGGACAGGAGCTCGGCAGTACTTC.

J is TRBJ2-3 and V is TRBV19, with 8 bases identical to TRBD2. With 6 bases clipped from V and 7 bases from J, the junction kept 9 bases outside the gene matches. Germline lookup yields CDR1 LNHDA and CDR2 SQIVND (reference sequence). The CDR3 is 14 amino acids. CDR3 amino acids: CASSPGGATNTQYF. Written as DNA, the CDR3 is TGTGCCAGTAGCCCCGGGGGGGCAACGAATACGCAGTATTTT.

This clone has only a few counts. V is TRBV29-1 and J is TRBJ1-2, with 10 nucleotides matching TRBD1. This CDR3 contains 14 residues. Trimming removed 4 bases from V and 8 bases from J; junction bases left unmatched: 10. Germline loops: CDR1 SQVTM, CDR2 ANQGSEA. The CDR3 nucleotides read TGCAGCGTTGCGTATGGGACAGGGGTTCAAGGCTACACCTTC. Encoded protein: CSVAYGTGVQGYTF.

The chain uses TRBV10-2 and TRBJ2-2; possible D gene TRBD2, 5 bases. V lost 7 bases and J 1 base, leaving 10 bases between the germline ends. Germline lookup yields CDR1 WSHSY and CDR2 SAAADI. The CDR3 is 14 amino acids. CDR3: CASMGALNTGELFF. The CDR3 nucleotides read TGCGCCAGCATGGGAGCGTTGAACACCGGGGAGCTGTTTTTT.

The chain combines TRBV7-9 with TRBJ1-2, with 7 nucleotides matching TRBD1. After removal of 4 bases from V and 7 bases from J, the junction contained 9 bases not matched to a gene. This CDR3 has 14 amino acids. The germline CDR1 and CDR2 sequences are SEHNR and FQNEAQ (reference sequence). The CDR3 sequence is CASSSSGQSTGYTF. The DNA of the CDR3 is TGTGCCAGCAGCTCCTCGGGACAGAGCACTGGCTACACCTTC.

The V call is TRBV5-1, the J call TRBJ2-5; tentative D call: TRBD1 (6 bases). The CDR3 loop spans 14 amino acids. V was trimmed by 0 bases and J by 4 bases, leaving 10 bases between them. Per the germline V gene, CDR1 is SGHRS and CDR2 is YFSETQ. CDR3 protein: CASSLGQGGETQYF. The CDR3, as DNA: TGCGCCAGCAGCTTGGGGCAAGGGGGAGAGACCCAGTACTTC.

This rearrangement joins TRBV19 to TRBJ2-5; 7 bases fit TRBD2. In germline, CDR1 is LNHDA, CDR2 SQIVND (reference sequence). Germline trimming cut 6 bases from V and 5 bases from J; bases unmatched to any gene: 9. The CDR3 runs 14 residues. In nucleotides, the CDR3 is TGTGCCAGTAGACCAGCGGGGAAGACGGAGACCCAGTACTTC. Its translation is CASRPAGKTETQYF.

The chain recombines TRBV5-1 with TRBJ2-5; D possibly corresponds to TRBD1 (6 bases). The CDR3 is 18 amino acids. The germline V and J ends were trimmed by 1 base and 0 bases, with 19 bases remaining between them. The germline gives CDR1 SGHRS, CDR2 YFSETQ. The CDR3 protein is CASSLSSGVGAYQETQYF. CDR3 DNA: TGCGCCAGCAGCTTGAGCAGTGGAGTGGGGGCGTACCAAGAGACCCAGTACTTC.

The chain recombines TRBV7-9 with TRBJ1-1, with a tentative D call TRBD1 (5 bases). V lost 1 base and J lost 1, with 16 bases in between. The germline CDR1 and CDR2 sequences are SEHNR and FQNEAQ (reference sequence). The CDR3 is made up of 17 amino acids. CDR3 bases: TGTGCCAGCAGCTTAGTTGGGGCCCTCTCCCGGAACACTGAAGCTTTCTTT. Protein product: CASSLVGALSRNTEAFF.

The CDR3, as DNA: TGCGCCAGCAGCTTCAAAACACAGGGGAACACTGAAGCTTTCTTT. It translates to CASSFKTQGNTEAFF. The genes are TRBV5-1 and TRBJ1-1; D may be TRBD1 (6 bases). Germline V gene data show CDR1 as SGHRS and CDR2 as YFSETQ. This CDR3 has 15 amino acids. The V gene lost 2 bases and the J gene lost 1 base, with 12 bases spanning the gap.

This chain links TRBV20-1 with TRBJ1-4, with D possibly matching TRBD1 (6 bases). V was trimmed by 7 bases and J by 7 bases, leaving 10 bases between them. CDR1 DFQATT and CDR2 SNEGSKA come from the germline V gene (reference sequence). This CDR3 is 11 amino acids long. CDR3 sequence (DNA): TGCAGTGGGACAGTCGGTGAAAAACTGTTTTTT. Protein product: CSGTVGEKLFF.